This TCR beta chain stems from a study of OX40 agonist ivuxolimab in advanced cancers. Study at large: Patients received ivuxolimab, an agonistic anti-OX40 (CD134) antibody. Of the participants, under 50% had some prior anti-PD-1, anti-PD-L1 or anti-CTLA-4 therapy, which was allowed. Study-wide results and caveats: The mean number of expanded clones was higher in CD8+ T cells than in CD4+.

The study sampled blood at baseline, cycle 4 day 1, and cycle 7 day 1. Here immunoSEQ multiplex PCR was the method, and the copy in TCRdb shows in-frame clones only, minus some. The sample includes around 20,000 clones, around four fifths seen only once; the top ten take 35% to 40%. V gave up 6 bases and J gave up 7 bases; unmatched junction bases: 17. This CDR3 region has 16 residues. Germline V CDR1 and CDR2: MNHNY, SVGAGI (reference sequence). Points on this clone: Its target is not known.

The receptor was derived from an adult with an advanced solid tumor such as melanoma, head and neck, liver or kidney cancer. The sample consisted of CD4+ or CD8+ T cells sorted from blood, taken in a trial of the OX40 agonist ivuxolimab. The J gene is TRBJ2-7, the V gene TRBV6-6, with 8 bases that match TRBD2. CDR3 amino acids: CASSLAGTGPAREQYF. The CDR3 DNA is TGTGCCAGCAGCTTAGCGGGGACCGGACCGGCTAGGGAGCAGTACTTC.